The clone carrying this TCR beta chain was seen many times. These data belong to a study of human T cells and chemical hapten exposure. The time point was: patch test 2, 6 weeks after DPC sensitization. As for treatment: therapeutic diphenylcyclopropenone sensitization with weekly scalp DPC. CDR1 SQVTM and CDR2 ANQGSEA come from the germline V gene. The CDR3 runs 12 residues. The V and J ends lost 3 bases and 4 bases respectively, with 9 bases between them. TCRdb called the RACE reads again in MiXCR, with one record for every CDR3 protein. The sample includes tens of thousands of distinct CDR3 sequences, 10% seen only once; the top ten take 6.8%.

This rearrangement joins TRBV29-1 to TRBJ2-5; D possibly corresponds to TRBD1 (5 bases). This receptor was obtained from a woman in her forties or fifties with alopecia areata. Some clones in this sample may be carry-over from other donors' samples. The input for sequencing was whole blood, taken in connection with sensitization to the hapten diphenylcyclopropenone (DPC). The CDR3 here is CSVDQGLETQYF. The CDR3 bases are TGCAGCGTTGACCAGGGATTAGAGACCCAGTACTTC. Drawing the rest from reference TRBV29-1 and TRBJ2-5, the complete variable domain is SAVISQKPSRDICQRGTSLTIQCQVDSQVTMMFWYRQQPGQSLTLIATANQGSEATYESGFVIDKFPISRPNLTFSTLTVSNMSPEDSSIYLCSVDQGLETQYFGPGTRLLVL.